These 30 T cell receptor beta chains were all obtained from the same sample, sequenced in a study of T cells in Graves' hyperthyroidism and ophthalmopathy. It was RNA transcripts that yielded the amplified TCR beta CDR3 regions. First-round RT-PCR targeting the TCR CDR3 was performed with the HTBI primer set. From the multiplex PCR reads, TCRdb called clonotypes with MiXCR, one entry per CDR3 protein. This repertoire shows around 400,000 distinct CDR3 sequences, around a quarter found once; its top ten account for around 67%. Sequenced sample: blood. Receptor source: a man in his fifties with Graves' hyperthyroidism.

The chain carries TRBV6-1 and TRBJ2-1; 9 nucleotides line up with TRBD2. V gave up 6 bases and J gave up 4 bases; unmatched junction bases: 7. Looked up from germline, CDR1 is MNHNS and CDR2 is SASEGT. This CDR3 has 15 residues. CDR3 region: CASSPSGRRYNEQFF. The CDR3 DNA reads TGTGCCAGCAGCCCAAGCGGGAGGAGGTACAATGAGCAGTTCTTC.

The chain recombines TRBV7-3 with TRBJ2-1, with 8 nucleotides matching TRBD2. The CDR3 loop spans 16 amino acids. Germline CDR1 SGHTA, CDR2 FQGTGA. V lost 2 bases to trimming and J lost 6 bases; unmatched junction nucleotides: 9. CDR3 sequence (DNA): TGTGCCAGCAGCTTAGCATCGGGGGGGGGGTTCAATGAGCAGTTCTTC. This sequence encodes CASSLASGGGFNEQFF.

This chain links TRBV18 with TRBJ1-6; TRBD1 is a possible D gene (6 bases). V dropped 6 bases and J dropped 10 bases, with 19 bases sitting between them. Germline CDR1 KGHSH, CDR2 LQKENI. The CDR3 extends over 15 amino acids. The CDR3 loop is CASSSGQRVGSPLHF. DNA for the CDR3: TGTGCCAGCTCGTCCGGACAGAGGGTCGGGTCACCCCTCCACTTT. Together with reference TRBV18 and TRBJ1-6, the CDR3 gives the full variable domain: NAGVMQNPRHLVRRRGQEARLRCSPMKGHSHVYWYRQLPEEGLKFMVYLQKENIIDESGMPKERFSAEFPKEGPSILRIQQVVRGDSAAYFCASSSGQRVGSPLHFGNGTRLTVT.

The chain combines TRBV30 with TRBJ1-5, with 8 bases lining up with TRBD1. The length of the CDR3 is 15 residues. The V and J ends lost 0 bases and 4 bases, in that order; junction bases with no gene match: 5. The germline V gene has CDR1 GTSNPN and CDR2 SVGIG (reference sequence). In DNA form, the CDR3 reads TGTGCCTGGAGTGTAGCGCAGGGGGCTAATCAGCCCCAGCATTTT. This gives the protein CAWSVAQGANQPQHF.

This clonotype was seen repeatedly, ten times or more. The rearrangement uses TRBV7-2 and TRBJ2-7; 7 positions agree with TRBD1. The ends lost 5 bases at V and 0 bases at J; junction bases unmatched: 7. The CDR3 length is 15 residues. The germline V gene encodes CDR1 SGHTA and CDR2 FQGNSA. The CDR3 region is CASSPTTGSSYEQYF. In nucleotides, the CDR3 is TGTGCCAGCAGCCCCACGACAGGGAGCTCCTACGAGCAGTACTTC.

Concerning this clonotype itself: A much larger clone lies one base from this, so it may be a read error. The CDR3 DNA sequence: TGTGCCAGCAGCCCGACACGGTCAGGTAATGAGCAGTACTTC. Residues: CASSPTRSGNEQYF. The rearrangement joins TRBV11-3 to TRBJ2-1, with unresolved D. The J call may not be correct, given that the DNA end is closer to TRBJ2-7. The CDR3 is 14 amino acids. Per germline, CDR1 SGHNT and CDR2 YENEEA.

This clonotype was seen many times. The chain combines TRBV3-1 with TRBJ2-1, with D perhaps TRBD2 (5 bases). The ends were cut back, 1 base at V and 7 bases at J, with 14 bases in the middle. Germline CDR1 and CDR2: LGHDT and YNNKEL (reference sequence). The length of the CDR3 is 15 residues. CDR3 region: CASSQGGGRPNEQFF. CDR3 DNA: TGTGCCAGCAGCCAAGGAGGAGGTCGCCCAAATGAGCAGTTCTTC.

There are a few counts of this clonotype. The rearrangement joins TRBV7-8 to TRBJ2-3, with D possibly being TRBD2 (6 bases). Trimming left V 6 bases short and J 4 bases short, with 17 bases between. From germline, CDR1 is SGHVS and CDR2 FQNEAQ. This CDR3 contains 15 residues. CDR3 bases: TGTGCCAGCAGTCCTAGACGGGACTTACCAGATACGCAGTATTTT. It specifies CASSPRRDLPDTQYF.

This clonotype occurred many times. V and J are TRBV12-3 or TRBV12-4 and TRBJ2-5; D call uncertain. This CDR3 region has 16 residues. Between the trimmed V and J ends, which lost 5 bases and 5 bases, there was a span of 21 bases. The CDR3 bases are TGTGCCAGCAGTCTCTTAGGCCCCACGACGGAGGAGACCCAGTACTTC. As protein: CASSLLGPTTEETQYF.

J is TRBJ2-2 and V is TRBV5-4; D assignment may be TRBD1 or TRBD2 (5 bases each). The CDR3 is 15 residues long. Germline V gene lookup returns CDR1 SGHNT and CDR2 YYREEE (reference sequence). V was trimmed by 1 base and J by 3 bases, leaving 10 bases between them. CDR3 amino acids: CASSLSGTYTGELFF. CDR3 sequence (DNA): TGTGCCAGCAGCTTGTCGGGGACGTACACCGGGGAGCTGTTTTTT.

J is TRBJ2-6 and V is TRBV24-1; D may be TRBD1 (5 bases). The CDR3 totals 16 residues. Germline V lookup: CDR1 KGHDR, CDR2 SFDVKD. V lost 3 bases and J lost 4, with 12 bases in between. The CDR3 bases are TGTGCCACCAGTGATCCCCAGGGCTCCGGGGCCAACGTCCTGACTTTC. As protein: CATSDPQGSGANVLTF.

The chain links TRBV19 to TRBJ2-1; 9 positions match TRBD2. V gave up 5 bases and J gave up 5 bases; unmatched junction bases: 10. The CDR3 runs to 16 residues. The germline gives CDR1 LNHDA, CDR2 SQIVND (reference sequence). CDR3 amino acids: CASSARLAGVNNEQFF. CDR3 coding DNA: TGTGCCAGTAGTGCCCGGTTAGCGGGAGTGAACAATGAGCAGTTCTTC.

This clonotype has a count of ten or more. V usage is TRBV7-9 and J usage is TRBJ2-5, with a tentative D call TRBD2 (6 bases). Looked up from germline, CDR1 is SEHNR and CDR2 is FQNEAQ (reference sequence). This CDR3 comprises 14 residues. The ends were cut back, 5 bases at V and 3 bases at J, with 13 bases in the middle. The DNA of the CDR3 is TGTGCCAGCAGCATCAAAGGCGGGGAAGAGACCCAGTACTTC. It specifies CASSIKGGEETQYF.

J is TRBJ2-3 and V is TRBV7-3; D is undetermined. The germline gives CDR1 SGHTA, CDR2 FQGTGA. There are 14 residues in the CDR3. V was trimmed by 5 bases and J by 4 bases, leaving 13 bases between them. CDR3 loop: CASSPSSRADTQYF. The DNA of the CDR3 is TGTGCCAGCAGCCCCTCTAGTAGAGCAGATACGCAGTATTTT.

CDR3 nucleotides: TGTGCCAGCAGCCTCGGGACAGGGGTGGGTCAGCCCCAGCATTTT. Translation: CASSLGTGVGQPQHF. V is TRBV5-4 and J is TRBJ1-5; the match to TRBD1 covers 10 bases. CDR3 length equals 15 residues. Germline CDR1 is SGHNT and CDR2 is YYREEE (reference sequence). Trimming removed 4 bases from V and 6 bases from J; junction bases left unmatched: 7.

This clonotype was observed many times. The CDR3 here is CASSPNREGGYTF. The CDR3 nucleotides are TGTGCCAGCAGTCCCAACAGGGAGGGGGGCTACACCTTC. The chain recombines TRBV27 with TRBJ1-2, with D possibly TRBD1 on 6 matching bases. Per germline, CDR1 MNHEY and CDR2 SMNVEV (reference sequence). V lost 5 bases to trimming and J lost 8 bases, with 15 bases between them. The CDR3 length is 13 residues.

This clonotype was observed a few times. This chain uses TRBV7-9 with TRBJ2-7, with a possible D match to TRBD1 (5 bases). The V end was cut by 6 bases, the J end by 8 bases, with 32 bases between. Looked up from germline, CDR1 is SEHNR and CDR2 is FQNEAQ (reference sequence). The CDR3 totals 18 residues. This CDR3 is CASRPTNQTAYTLCQQYF. CDR3 nucleotides: TGTGCCAGCAGACCCACAAACCAGACAGCCTACACCCTCTGCCAGCAGTACTTC.

This chain links TRBV30 with TRBJ2-1; D may correspond to TRBD1 or TRBD2 (5 bases each). This CDR3 spans 13 amino acids. Trimming took off 3 bases at V and 5 bases at J, with 11 bases between the two ends. CDR1 and CDR2 from the germline V gene are GTSNPN and SVGIG (reference sequence). The CDR3 region has the DNA TGTGCCTGGAGCCGGGACCAAAACAATGAGCAGTTCTTC. Its translation is CAWSRDQNNEQFF.

This clonotype was detected ten times or more. The chain recombines TRBV18 with TRBJ2-1, with D possibly TRBD2 on 5 matching bases. Trimming removed 3 bases from V and 3 bases from J, with 6 bases in between. Looked up from germline, CDR1 is KGHSH and CDR2 is LQKENI. CDR3 length: 13 residues. CDR3 nucleotides: TGTGCCAGCTCACCGACTAACTACAATGAGCAGTTCTTC. This encodes CASSPTNYNEQFF.

V gene TRBV3-1 combines with J gene TRBJ1-2; 8 nucleotides align to TRBD1. The CDR3 spans 14 residues. In germline, CDR1 is LGHDT, CDR2 YNNKEL (reference sequence). Germline trimming cut 6 bases from V and 6 bases from J; bases unmatched to any gene: 9. CDR3: CASRPGQGGHGYTF. The DNA of the CDR3 is TGTGCCAGCAGACCCGGACAGGGAGGACATGGCTACACCTTC. Using reference TRBV3-1 and TRBJ1-2 for the parts outside the CDR3, the full variable domain is DTAVSQTPKYLVTQMGNDKSIKCEQNLGHDTMYWYKQDSKKFLKIMFSYNNKELIINETVPNRFSPKSPDKAHLNLHINSLELGDSAVYFCASRPGQGGHGYTFGSGTRLTVV.

The genes are TRBV7-9 and TRBJ2-3; 8 bases line up with TRBD2. CDR3 length equals 16 residues. Trimming cost V 2 bases and J 5 bases; bases outside gene matches: 9. Germline CDR1 and CDR2: SEHNR and FQNEAQ (reference sequence). The CDR3 here is CASSLRSGTVEDTQYF. In DNA, the CDR3 is TGTGCCAGCAGCTTACGTAGCGGGACCGTAGAAGATACGCAGTATTTT.

This clonotype was seen a few times. The rearrangement uses TRBV28 and TRBJ2-1; 8 bases match TRBD1. The trim removed 6 bases at V and 7 bases at J, leaving 8 bases unmatched. The CDR3 spans 14 residues. Germline values: CDR1 MDHEN, CDR2 SYDVKM. The CDR3 reads CASSPGGPGNEQFF. The CDR3 nucleotides read TGTGCCAGCAGCCCAGGGGGCCCGGGTAATGAGCAGTTCTTC.

Many counts were recorded for this clonotype. This chain links TRBV3-1 with TRBJ2-7; TRBD2 matches at 8 bases. Trimming took 4 bases from V and 3 from J; bases not matched to a gene: 14. The V gene's germline CDR1 is LGHDT and CDR2 YNNKEL (reference sequence). The CDR3 is made up of 17 amino acids. The CDR3 loop reads CASSPTTPLADFYEQYF. The CDR3 DNA is TGTGCCAGCAGCCCTACCACGCCACTAGCGGATTTCTACGAGCAGTACTTC.

This clonotype was observed at least ten times. V is TRBV11-3 and J is TRBJ2-1; tentative D call: TRBD1 (6 bases). This CDR3 has 14 amino acids. Trimming left V 3 bases short and J 8 bases short, with 14 bases between. The germline CDR1 and CDR2 sequences are SGHNT and YENEEA. The DNA for the CDR3 is TGTGCCAGCAGCTTGGCAGGGGAGAGGGATGAGCAGTTCTTC. It is translated as CASSLAGERDEQFF.

This clonotype was seen at least ten times. The chain employs TRBV3-1 and TRBJ1-1; D gene uncertain. V shed 1 base and J shed 1 base, with 10 bases lying between them. The CDR3 extends over 15 amino acids. Germline V lookup: CDR1 LGHDT, CDR2 YNNKEL (reference sequence). CDR3 coding DNA: TGTGCCAGCAGCCAAGGTCCTGGAGGGAACACTGAAGCTTTCTTT. Translated: CASSQGPGGNTEAFF.

The V and J genes are TRBV20-1 and TRBJ2-7; 10 positions agree with TRBD2. Germline CDR1 DFQATT, CDR2 SNEGSKA (reference sequence). J gave up 3 bases and V 0 bases, and 5 bases lay outside the gene matches. CDR3 length equals 15 residues. The CDR3 DNA sequence: TGCAGTGCTAGAGATAGTGCTAGCGGGAGCTACGAGCAGTACTTC. Protein product: CSARDSASGSYEQYF.

This chain's CDR3 is CSARGGALGNQPQHF. Here the CDR3 DNA reads TGCAGTGCTAGGGGTGGGGCTTTGGGCAATCAGCCCCAGCATTTT. The V gene is TRBV20-1, the J gene TRBJ1-5; D might be TRBD1 (5 bases). The CDR3 is made up of 15 amino acids. The V end lost 3 bases, the J end lost 2 bases, and 14 bases lay between the germline ends. The germline CDR1 and CDR2 sequences are DFQATT and SNEGSKA (reference sequence).

This clonotype was recorded at least ten times. CDR3 sequence: CSVLHGGPYNEQFF. CDR3 sequence (DNA): TGCAGCGTTCTCCACGGAGGACCCTACAATGAGCAGTTCTTC. This chain uses TRBV29-1 with TRBJ2-1; possibly TRBD2 for D (5 bases). This CDR3 is built from 14 residues. Germline V gene sequence: CDR1 SQVTM, CDR2 ANQGSEA. V lost 5 bases, J lost 2 bases, and 13 bases lay in between.

This CDR3 reads CAISDPGVLAGVADTQYF. CDR3 DNA: TGTGCCATCAGTGACCCTGGGGTCCTAGCGGGAGTGGCAGATACGCAGTATTTT. The rearrangement uses TRBV10-3 and TRBJ2-3; TRBD2 matches 10 bases. J was trimmed by 4 bases and V by 3 bases; bases with no gene match: 13. The germline V gene has CDR1 ENHRY and CDR2 SYGVKD. The CDR3 length is 18 residues.

V and J are TRBV18 and TRBJ2-2; no clear D gene. Germline CDR1 is KGHSH and CDR2 is LQKENI. CDR3 length equals 13 residues. Trimming left V 5 bases short and J 5 bases short, with 9 bases between. This CDR3 reads CASSETVTGELFF. DNA for the CDR3: TGTGCCAGCTCAGAGACCGTAACCGGGGAGCTGTTTTTT.